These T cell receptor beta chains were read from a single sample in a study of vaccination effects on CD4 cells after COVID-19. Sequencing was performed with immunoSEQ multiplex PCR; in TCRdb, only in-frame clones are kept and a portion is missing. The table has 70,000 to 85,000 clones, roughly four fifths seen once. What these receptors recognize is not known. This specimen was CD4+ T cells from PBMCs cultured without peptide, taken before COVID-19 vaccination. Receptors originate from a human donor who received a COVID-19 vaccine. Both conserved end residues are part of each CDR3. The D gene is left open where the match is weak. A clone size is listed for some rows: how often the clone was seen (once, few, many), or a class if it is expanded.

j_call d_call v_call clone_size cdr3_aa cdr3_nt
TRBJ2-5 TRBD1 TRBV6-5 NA CASRRDREETQYF TGTGCCAGCAGACGAGACAGGGAGGAGACCCAGTACTTC
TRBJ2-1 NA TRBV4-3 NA CASSQDETGNNEQFF TGCGCCAGCAGCCAAGATGAGACAGGTAACAATGAGCAGTTCTTC
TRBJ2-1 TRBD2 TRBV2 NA CASSTGTSGASARFF TGTGCCAGCAGTACCGGGACTAGTGGAGCCTCTGCTCGGTTCTTC
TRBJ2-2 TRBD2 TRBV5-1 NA CASSPGLAGGQDGELFF TGCGCCAGCAGTCCCGGACTAGCGGGGGGCCAGGACGGGGAGCTGTTTTTT
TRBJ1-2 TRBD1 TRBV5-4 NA CASSPDRGKDYGYTF TGTGCCAGCAGCCCCGACAGGGGTAAGGACTATGGCTACACCTTC
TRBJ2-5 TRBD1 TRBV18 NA CASSPQGQQETQYF TGTGCCAGCTCACCACAGGGACAGCAAGAGACCCAGTACTTC
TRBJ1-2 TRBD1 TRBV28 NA CASSLGQGNYGYTF TGTGCCAGCAGTTTAGGACAGGGTAACTATGGCTACACCTTC
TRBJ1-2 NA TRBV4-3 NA CASSQDIGSTTYGYTF TGCGCCAGCAGCCAAGATATCGGATCCACAACGTATGGCTACACCTTC
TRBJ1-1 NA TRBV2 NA CASGLTVNTEAFF TGTGCCAGCGGGCTCACTGTGAACACTGAAGCTTTCTTT
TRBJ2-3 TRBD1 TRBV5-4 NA CASSPTGGRDTQYF TGTGCCAGCAGCCCGACAGGGGGCAGGGATACGCAGTATTTT
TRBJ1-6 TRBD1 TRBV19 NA CASSAGTGGGRSNSPLHF TGTGCCAGTAGTGCCGGGACAGGGGGCGGTCGGTCAAATTCACCCCTCCACTTT
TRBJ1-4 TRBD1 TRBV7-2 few CASSMTGVSEKLFF TGTGCCAGCAGCATGACAGGGGTGTCTGAAAAACTGTTTTTT
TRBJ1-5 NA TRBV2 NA CASSPQGSGNQPQHF TGTGCCAGCAGCCCTCAGGGTTCGGGCAATCAGCCCCAGCATTTT
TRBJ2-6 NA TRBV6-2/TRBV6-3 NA CASSNGGAGANVLTF TGTGCCAGCAGTAACGGGGGTGCTGGGGCCAACGTCCTGACTTTC
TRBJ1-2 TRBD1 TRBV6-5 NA CASSRTGSYGYTF TGTGCCAGCAGCAGGACAGGGTCCTATGGCTACACCTTC
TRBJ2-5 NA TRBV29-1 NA CSVRTGTGETQYF TGCAGCGTCCGAACAGGGACTGGAGAGACCCAGTACTTC
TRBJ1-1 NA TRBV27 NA CASSLSGPNSEAFF TGTGCCAGCAGTTTATCGGGTCCCAATTCGGAAGCTTTCTTT
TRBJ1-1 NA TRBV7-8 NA CASSPLGGNTEAFF TGTGCCAGCAGCCCCTTAGGGGGGAACACTGAAGCTTTCTTT
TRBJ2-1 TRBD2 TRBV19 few CASSWGGRSYNEQFF TGTGCCAGTAGTTGGGGAGGGAGATCCTACAATGAGCAGTTCTTC
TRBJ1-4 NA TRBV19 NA CASSQGVTNEKLFF TGTGCCAGTAGTCAGGGAGTTACTAATGAAAAACTGTTTTTT
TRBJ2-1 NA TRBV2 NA CASSPLTVDNEQFF TGTGCCAGCAGTCCTTTGACAGTCGACAATGAGCAGTTCTTC
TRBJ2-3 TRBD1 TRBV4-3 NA CASSQDGQGGTDTQYF TGCGCCAGCAGCCAAGACGGGCAGGGGGGCACAGATACGCAGTATTTT
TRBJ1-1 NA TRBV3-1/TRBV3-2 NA CASSTWGNTEAFF TGTGCCAGCAGCACGTGGGGGAACACTGAAGCTTTCTTT
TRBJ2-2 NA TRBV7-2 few CASRPAGTANTGELFF TGTGCCAGCAGACCCGCCGGGACGGCGAACACCGGGGAGCTGTTTTTT